Listed below are T cell receptor beta chains from one sample, sequenced in a study of blood T cell repertoires in COVID-19. Assay used: immunoSEQ multiplex PCR; TCRdb lists only in-frame clones, some missing. This table has approximately 300,000 clones, 75% to 90% appearing once. Sequences were obtained from PBMCs or T cells enriched from blood (not recorded which). The receptors shown here come from a woman younger than 45 who had recovered from COVID-19. CDR3s include the opening cysteine and the closing phenylalanine or tryptophan. D genes are given only for firm matches.

. | 14 | TRBJ1-4 | TRBV5-1 | CASSPLWQNEKLFF
. | 16 | TRBJ2-5 | TRBV2 | CASSDQQRVNQETQYF
. | 14 | TRBJ1-2 | TRBV15 | CATSRGTPNYGYTF
TRBD2 | 13 | TRBJ2-7 | TRBV19 | CASSPFSGGEQYF
. | 14 | TRBJ1-5 | TRBV7-8 | CASTAAAVLQPQHF
. | 11 | TRBJ2-1 | TRBV2 | CAVQQGSEQFF
TRBD1 | 15 | TRBJ2-5 | TRBV24-1 | CATSDRGTGLATQYF
TRBD1 | 13 | TRBJ1-2 | TRBV6-4 | CASSDSGGLRYTF
. | 11 | TRBJ2-5 | TRBV5-1 | CASRIEETQYF
TRBD2 | 18 | TRBJ2-2 | TRBV4-1 | CASSQDLVREAVTGELFF
TRBD2 | 18 | TRBJ2-3 | TRBV9 | CASSVGLAGYTSTDTQYF
TRBD1 | 15 | TRBJ1-3 | TRBV24-1 | CATSWTGDSGNTIYF
. | 13 | TRBJ2-2 | TRBV19 | CASSTQGKGELFF
. | 15 | TRBJ1-1 | TRBV3-1/TRBV3-2 | CASSQELGQYTEAFF
. | 17 | TRBJ1-4 | TRBV4-1 | CASSQDSRGRVLEKLFF
. | 15 | TRBJ2-1 | TRBV28 | CASSLSRTAYNEQFF
. | 12 | TRBJ1-4 | TRBV30 | CALVGGNEKLFF
. | 13 | TRBJ1-6 | TRBV7-9 | CASSLASRESLHF
. | 15 | TRBJ1-5 | TRBV28 | CASSLGQLLNQPQHF
TRBD1 | 15 | TRBJ1-1 | TRBV11-2 | CASSGRDRVLAEAFF
. | 15 | TRBJ1-2 | TRBV6-5 | CASSYRARANYGYTF
TRBD1 | 12 | TRBJ1-1 | TRBV29-1 | CSVTRQGRAAFF
. | 15 | TRBJ2-1 | TRBV24-1 | CATSDLAGAFEEQFF
TRBD1 | 14 | TRBJ1-4 | TRBV7-2 | CASSRDSRNEKLFF
. | 13 | TRBJ1-1 | TRBV6-5 | CASSILAGTEAFF
. | 13 | TRBJ1-5 | TRBV27 | CASSLAGNQPQHF
. | 16 | TRBJ1-6 | TRBV5-1 | CASSDGALSYNSPLHF
. | 17 | TRBJ2-1 | TRBV25-1 | CASSESLAGSSYNEQFF
TRBD2 | 17 | TRBJ2-1 | TRBV13 | CASSLGVGTSGYNEQFF
. | 16 | TRBJ1-3 | TRBV4-2 | CASSQSTGNSGNTIYF
. | 14 | TRBJ2-5 | TRBV11-2 | CASVQQDPKETQYF
TRBD1 | 15 | TRBJ2-1 | TRBV27 | CASSFSRTGGNEQFF
. | 16 | TRBJ1-6 | TRBV10-2 | CASSEGAGRSNSPLHF
TRBD2 | 15 | TRBJ2-5 | TRBV2 | CASASLAGSRETQYF
TRBD1 | 14 | TRBJ2-3 | TRBV5-1 | CASSSTGSTDTQYF
. | 15 | TRBJ1-2 | TRBV4-2 | CASSQEEGTSYGYTF
. | 10 | TRBJ1-1 | TRBV29-1 | CSVPGTEAFF
TRBD2 | 16 | TRBJ2-3 | TRBV7-8 | CATRGGGGFSTDTQYF
TRBD2 | 18 | TRBJ2-1 | TRBV4-2 | CASSQVLRTSGGPNEQFF
. | 13 | TRBJ1-4 | TRBV25-1 | CASSADGVRKLFF